These 7 T cell receptor beta chains came from one sample sequenced in a study of blood T cell repertoires in COVID-19. Repertoires were generated with immunoSEQ multiplex PCR, while TCRdb's copy carries only in-frame clones and drops some. The repertoire has some 100,000 clones, roughly four fifths of them found once; the top ten carry about 2.5%. Sequencing was carried out using peripheral blood. The receptors shown here come from a man in his forties or fifties with acute or convalescent COVID-19.

The chain recombines TRBV5-6 with TRBJ2-3; 11 bases line up with TRBD2. Germline CDR1 is SGHDT and CDR2 is YYEEEE. The CDR3 is 16 amino acids. V was clipped by 3 bases and J by 4 bases; unmatched bases: 7. This CDR3 reads CASSWGSGGASDTQYF. The CDR3 nucleotides read TGTGCCAGCAGCTGGGGTAGCGGGGGGGCCTCAGATACGCAGTATTTT.

This chain connects TRBV7-8 to TRBJ2-2; D gene unclear. This CDR3 is 12 amino acids long. CDR1 is SGHVS and CDR2 is FQNEAQ in the germline V gene. The V and J ends lost 5 bases and 4 bases respectively, with 5 bases between them. CDR3 nucleotide sequence: TGTGCCAGCAGCCCATCCACCGGGGAGCTGTTTTTT. Its translation: CASSPSTGELFF.

CDR3 sequence: CASSIHRGRTDTQYF. The CDR3 nucleotides read TGTGCCAGTAGTATCCACAGGGGCCGCACAGATACGCAGTATTTT. The V call is TRBV19, the J call TRBJ2-3; the match to TRBD1 covers 7 bases. The CDR3 is 15 amino acids. After removal of 3 bases from V and 1 base from J, the junction contained 4 bases not matched to a gene. In germline, CDR1 is LNHDA, CDR2 SQIVND (reference sequence).

The genes are TRBV6-9 and TRBJ2-3; D is unresolved. The germline V gene encodes CDR1 MNHGY and CDR2 SVAAGI. Trimming removed 6 bases from V and 2 bases from J, with 12 bases in between. The CDR3 totals 14 residues. Written as DNA, the CDR3 is TGTGCCAGCAGGAGGTGCCCGGCCACAGATACGCAGTATTTT. Encoded protein: CASRRCPATDTQYF.

The rearrangement links TRBV29-1 to TRBJ1-3; D gene uncertain. The germline gives CDR1 SQVTM, CDR2 ANQGSEA. This CDR3 comprises 10 residues. V lost 7 bases, J lost 8 bases, and 9 bases lay in between. As DNA, the CDR3 is TGCAGCGCGGCAGAGGACACCATATATTTT. It is translated as CSAAEDTIYF.

The V gene is TRBV6-5, the J gene TRBJ2-7; D is possibly TRBD1 (5 bases). Trimming cost V 4 bases and J 2 bases, with 15 bases left between them. The CDR3 has 15 amino acids. CDR1 is MNHEY, CDR2 SVGAGI, per germline. As DNA, the CDR3 is TGTGCCAGCAGTTTCCTTCGACAGCCTACCTACGAGCAGTACTTC. It translates to CASSFLRQPTYEQYF.

The rearrangement links TRBV2 to TRBJ1-5, with 9 bases identical to TRBD1. CDR1 and CDR2 (germline): SNHLY, FYNNEI. V trimming: 6 bases; J trimming: 11 bases; junction bases outside the gene matches: 11. The CDR3 totals 14 residues. The CDR3 is CASRSGTGSTAQHF. CDR3 nucleotides: TGTGCCAGCAGGTCCGGGACAGGGTCGACGGCCCAGCATTTT.